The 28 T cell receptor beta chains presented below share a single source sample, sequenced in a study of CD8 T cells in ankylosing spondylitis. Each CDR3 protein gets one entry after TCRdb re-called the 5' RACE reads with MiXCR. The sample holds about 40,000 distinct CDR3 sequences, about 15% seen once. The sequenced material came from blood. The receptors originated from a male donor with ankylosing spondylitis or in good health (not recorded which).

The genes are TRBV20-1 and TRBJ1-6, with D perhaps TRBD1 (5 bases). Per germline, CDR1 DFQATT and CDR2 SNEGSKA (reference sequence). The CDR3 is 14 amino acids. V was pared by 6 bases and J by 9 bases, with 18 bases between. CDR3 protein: CSAPHRSLASPLHF. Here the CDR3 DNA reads TGCAGTGCCCCCCACAGGAGCTTGGCTTCACCCCTCCACTTT.

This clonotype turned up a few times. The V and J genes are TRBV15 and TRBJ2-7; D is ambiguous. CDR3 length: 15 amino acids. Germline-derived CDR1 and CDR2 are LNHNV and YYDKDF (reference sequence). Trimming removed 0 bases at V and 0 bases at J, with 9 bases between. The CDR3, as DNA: TGTGCCACCAGCAGAGATCCAGGAGTCTCCTACGAGCAGTACTTC. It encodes CATSRDPGVSYEQYF.

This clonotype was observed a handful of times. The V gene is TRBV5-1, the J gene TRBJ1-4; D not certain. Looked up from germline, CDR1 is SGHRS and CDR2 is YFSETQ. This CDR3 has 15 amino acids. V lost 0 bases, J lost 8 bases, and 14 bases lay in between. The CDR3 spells CASSLAGVEYEKLFF. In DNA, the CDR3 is TGCGCCAGCAGCTTGGCCGGGGTAGAGTACGAAAAACTGTTTTTT.

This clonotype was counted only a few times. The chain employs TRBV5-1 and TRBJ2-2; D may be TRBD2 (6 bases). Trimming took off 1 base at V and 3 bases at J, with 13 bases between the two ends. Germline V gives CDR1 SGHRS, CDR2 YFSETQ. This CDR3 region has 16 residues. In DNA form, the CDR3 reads TGCGCCAGCAGCTTGAACCCGGGACTCCACACCGGGGAGCTGTTTTTT. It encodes CASSLNPGLHTGELFF.

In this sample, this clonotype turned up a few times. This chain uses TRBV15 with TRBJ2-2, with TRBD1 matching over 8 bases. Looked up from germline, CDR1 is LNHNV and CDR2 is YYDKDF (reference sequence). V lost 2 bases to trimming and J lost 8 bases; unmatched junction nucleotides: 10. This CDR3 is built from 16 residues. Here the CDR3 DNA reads TGTGCCACCAGCAGACGATCCGGGACAGGTGGAGGGGAGCTGTTTTTT. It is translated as CATSRRSGTGGGELFF.

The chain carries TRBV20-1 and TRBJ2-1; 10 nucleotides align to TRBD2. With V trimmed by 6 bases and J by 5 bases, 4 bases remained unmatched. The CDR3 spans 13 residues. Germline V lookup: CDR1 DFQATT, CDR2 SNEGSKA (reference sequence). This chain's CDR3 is CSAWTSGNNEQFF. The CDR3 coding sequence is TGCAGTGCGTGGACTAGCGGAAACAATGAGCAGTTCTTC.

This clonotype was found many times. As DNA, the CDR3 is TGTGCCAGCCGCACGGGAGCCTCCTACAATGAGCAGTTCTTC. This encodes CASRTGASYNEQFF. V gene TRBV6-2 or TRBV6-3 combines with J gene TRBJ2-1; the D gene is possibly TRBD2 (6 bases). V lost 8 bases to trimming and J lost 0 bases, with 11 bases between them. The CDR3 has 14 amino acids. Per the germline V gene, CDR1 is MNHEY and CDR2 is SVGEGT.

The DNA for the CDR3 is TGTGCCAGCTCGGGAATGGGACTAGCGGACACAGATACGCAGTATTTT. Residues: CASSGMGLADTDTQYF. The genes are TRBV18 and TRBJ2-3; TRBD2 matches at 11 bases. V trimming: 6 bases; J trimming: 2 bases; junction bases outside the gene matches: 7. The CDR3 has 16 amino acids. Germline lookup yields CDR1 KGHSH and CDR2 LQKENI.

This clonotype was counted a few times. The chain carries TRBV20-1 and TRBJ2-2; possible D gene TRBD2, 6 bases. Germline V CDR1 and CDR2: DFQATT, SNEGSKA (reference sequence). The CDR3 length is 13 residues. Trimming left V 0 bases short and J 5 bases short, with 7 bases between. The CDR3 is CSARDGGTGELFF. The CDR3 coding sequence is TGCAGTGCTAGAGATGGGGGGACCGGGGAGCTGTTTTTT.

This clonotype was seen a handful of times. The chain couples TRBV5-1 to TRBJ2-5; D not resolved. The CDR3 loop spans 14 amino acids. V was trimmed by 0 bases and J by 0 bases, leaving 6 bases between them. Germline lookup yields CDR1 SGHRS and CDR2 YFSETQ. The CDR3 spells CASSLAGYQETQYF. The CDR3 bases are TGCGCCAGCAGCTTGGCCGGATACCAAGAGACCCAGTACTTC. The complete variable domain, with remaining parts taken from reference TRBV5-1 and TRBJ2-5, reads KAGVTQTPRYLIKTRGQQVTLSCSPISGHRSVSWYQQTPGQGLQFLFEYFSETQRNKGNFPGRFSGRQFSNSRSEMNVSTLELGDSALYLCASSLAGYQETQYFGPGTRLLVL.

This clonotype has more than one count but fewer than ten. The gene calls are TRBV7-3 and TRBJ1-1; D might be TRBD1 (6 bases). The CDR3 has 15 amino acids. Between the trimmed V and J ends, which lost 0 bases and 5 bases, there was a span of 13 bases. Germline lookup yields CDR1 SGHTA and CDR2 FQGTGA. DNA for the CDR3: TGTGCCAGCAGCTTAACTGGGGAAGGGGGAACTGAAGCTTTCTTT. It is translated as CASSLTGEGGTEAFF.

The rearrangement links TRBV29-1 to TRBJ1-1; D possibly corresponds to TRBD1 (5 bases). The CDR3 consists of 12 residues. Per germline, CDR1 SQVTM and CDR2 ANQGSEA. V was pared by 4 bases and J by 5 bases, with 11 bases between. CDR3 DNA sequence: TGCAGCGTTGTTCAGGGTGCGACTGAAGCTTTCTTT. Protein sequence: CSVVQGATEAFF.

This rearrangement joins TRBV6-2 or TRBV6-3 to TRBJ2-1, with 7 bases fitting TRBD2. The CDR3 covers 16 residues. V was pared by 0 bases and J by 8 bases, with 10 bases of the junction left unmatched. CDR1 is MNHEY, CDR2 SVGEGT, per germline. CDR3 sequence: CASSYSDGGGGDEQFF. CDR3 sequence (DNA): TGTGCCAGCAGTTACTCGGATGGCGGGGGTGGCGATGAGCAGTTCTTC.

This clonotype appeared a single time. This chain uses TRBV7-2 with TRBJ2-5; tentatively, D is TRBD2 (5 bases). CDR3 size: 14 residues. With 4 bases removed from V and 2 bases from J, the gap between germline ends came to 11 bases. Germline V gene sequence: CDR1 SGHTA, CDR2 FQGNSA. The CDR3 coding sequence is TGTGCCAGCAGCTCGGGGTCCTTACAAGAGACCCAGTACTTC. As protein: CASSSGSLQETQYF.

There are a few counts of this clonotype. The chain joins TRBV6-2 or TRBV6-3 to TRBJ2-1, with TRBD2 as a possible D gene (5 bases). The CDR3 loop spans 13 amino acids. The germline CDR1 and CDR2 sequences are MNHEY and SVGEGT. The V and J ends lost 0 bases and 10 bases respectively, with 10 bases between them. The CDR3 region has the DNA TGTGCCAGCAGTTACTCGAACGGCGGGGAGCAGTTCTTC. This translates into CASSYSNGGEQFF.

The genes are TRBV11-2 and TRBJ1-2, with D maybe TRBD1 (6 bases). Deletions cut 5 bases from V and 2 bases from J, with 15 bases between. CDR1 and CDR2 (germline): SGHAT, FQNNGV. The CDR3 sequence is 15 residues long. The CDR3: CASSVGPGANYGYTF. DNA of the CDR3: TGTGCCAGCAGCGTTGGGCCAGGGGCCAACTATGGCTACACCTTC. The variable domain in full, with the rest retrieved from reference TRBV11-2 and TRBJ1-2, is EAGVAQSPRYKIIEKRQSVAFWCNPISGHATLYWYQQILGQGPKLLIQFQNNGVVDDSQLPKDRFSAERLKGVDSTLKIQPAKLEDSAVYLCASSVGPGANYGYTFGSGTRLTVV.

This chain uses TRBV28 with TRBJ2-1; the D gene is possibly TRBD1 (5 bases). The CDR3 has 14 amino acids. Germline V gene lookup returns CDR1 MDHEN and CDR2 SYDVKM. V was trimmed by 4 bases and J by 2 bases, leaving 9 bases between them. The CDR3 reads CASSSGFTYNEQFF. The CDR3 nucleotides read TGTGCCAGCAGTTCAGGGTTTACCTACAATGAGCAGTTCTTC.

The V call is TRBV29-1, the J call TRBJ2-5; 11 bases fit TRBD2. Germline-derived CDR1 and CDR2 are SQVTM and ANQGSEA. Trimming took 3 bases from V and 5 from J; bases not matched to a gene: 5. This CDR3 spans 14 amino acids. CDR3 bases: TGCAGCGTTGATCTAGCGGGGGGACGTGAGACCCAGTACTTC. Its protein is CSVDLAGGRETQYF.

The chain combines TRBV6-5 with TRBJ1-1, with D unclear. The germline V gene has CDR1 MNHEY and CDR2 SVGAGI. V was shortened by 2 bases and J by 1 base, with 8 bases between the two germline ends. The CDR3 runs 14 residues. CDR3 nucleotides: TGTGCCAGCAGTTACGGGGTCCGGAACACTGAAGCTTTCTTT. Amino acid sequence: CASSYGVRNTEAFF.

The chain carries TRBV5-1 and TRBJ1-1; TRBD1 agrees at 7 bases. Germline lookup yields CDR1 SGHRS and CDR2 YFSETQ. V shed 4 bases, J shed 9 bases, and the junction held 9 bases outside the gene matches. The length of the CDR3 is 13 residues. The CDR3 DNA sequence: TGCGCCAGCAGCCCCGGGACAGACCTAAAAGCTTTCTTT. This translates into CASSPGTDLKAFF.

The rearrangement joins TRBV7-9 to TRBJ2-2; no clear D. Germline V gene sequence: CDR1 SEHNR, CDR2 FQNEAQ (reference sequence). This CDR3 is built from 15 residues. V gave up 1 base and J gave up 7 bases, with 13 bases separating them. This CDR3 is CASSLVKGIGGELFF. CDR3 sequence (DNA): TGTGCCAGCAGCTTAGTCAAAGGGATTGGCGGGGAGCTGTTTTTT.

The CDR3 nucleotides read TGTGCCAGCAGCCTCCCCGGGGACAACGCCTTTTTTACCAAAAACATTCAGTACTTC. This gives the protein CASSLPGDNAFFTKNIQYF. The rearrangement joins TRBV28 to TRBJ2-4; D is perhaps TRBD1 (6 bases). The germline CDR1 and CDR2 sequences are MDHEN and SYDVKM. Trimming removed 6 bases at V and 2 bases at J, with 26 bases between. The CDR3 is made up of 19 amino acids.

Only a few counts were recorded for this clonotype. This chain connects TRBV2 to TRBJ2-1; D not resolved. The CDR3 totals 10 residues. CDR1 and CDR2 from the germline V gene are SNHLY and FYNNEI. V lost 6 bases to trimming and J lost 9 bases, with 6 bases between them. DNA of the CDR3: TGTGCCAGCAGGCTCTCTGAGCAGTTCTTC. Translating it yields CASRLSEQFF.

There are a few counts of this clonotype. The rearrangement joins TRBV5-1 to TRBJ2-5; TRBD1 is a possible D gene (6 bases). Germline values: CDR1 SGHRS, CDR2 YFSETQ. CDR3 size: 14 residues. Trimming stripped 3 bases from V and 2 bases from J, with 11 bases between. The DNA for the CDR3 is TGCGCCAGCAGCTGGGGGACAACTCAAGAGACCCAGTACTTC. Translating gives CASSWGTTQETQYF. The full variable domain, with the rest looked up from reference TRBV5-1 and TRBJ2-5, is KAGVTQTPRYLIKTRGQQVTLSCSPISGHRSVSWYQQTPGQGLQFLFEYFSETQRNKGNFPGRFSGRQFSNSRSEMNVSTLELGDSALYLCASSWGTTQETQYFGPGTRLLVL.

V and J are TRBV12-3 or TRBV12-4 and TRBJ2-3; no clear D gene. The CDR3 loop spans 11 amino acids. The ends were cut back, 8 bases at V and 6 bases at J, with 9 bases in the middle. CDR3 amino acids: CASHRVDTQYF. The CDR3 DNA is TGTGCCAGCCACCGGGTGGATACGCAGTATTTT.

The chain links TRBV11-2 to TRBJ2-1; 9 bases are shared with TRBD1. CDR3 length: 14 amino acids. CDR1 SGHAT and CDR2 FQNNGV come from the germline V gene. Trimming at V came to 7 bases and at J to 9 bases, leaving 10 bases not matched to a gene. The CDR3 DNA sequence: TGTGCCAGCACGGGTGGACAGGGGCTCGGTGAGCAGTTCTTC. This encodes CASTGGQGLGEQFF.

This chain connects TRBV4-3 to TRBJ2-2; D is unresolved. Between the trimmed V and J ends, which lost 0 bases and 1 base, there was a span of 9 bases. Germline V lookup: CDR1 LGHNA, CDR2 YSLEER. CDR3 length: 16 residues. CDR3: CASSQDHLGNTGELFF. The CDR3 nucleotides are TGCGCCAGCAGCCAAGATCATTTAGGGAACACCGGGGAGCTGTTTTTT.

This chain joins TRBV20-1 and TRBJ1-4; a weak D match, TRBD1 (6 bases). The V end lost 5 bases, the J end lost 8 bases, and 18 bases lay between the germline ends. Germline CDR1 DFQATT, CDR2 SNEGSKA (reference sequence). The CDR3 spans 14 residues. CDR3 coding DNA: TGCAGTGCTCCCCAGACAGGAGCAAGGGAAAAACTGTTTTTT. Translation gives CSAPQTGAREKLFF.